Sequencing of this T cell receptor beta chain was carried out in a study of T cells in Graves' hyperthyroidism and ophthalmopathy. RNA transcripts provided the source from which TCR beta CDR3 regions were amplified. During a first-round RT-PCR of the TCR CDR3, the HTBI primer set was used. TCRdb reprocessed the multiplex PCR reads via MiXCR and lists one record per CDR3 protein. This sample has 500,000 to 600,000 distinct CDR3 sequences, with over 15% found just once. This clonotype was picked up many times. CDR1 is MDHEN, CDR2 SYDVKM, per germline. CDR3 length: 15 amino acids. Trimming removed 7 bases from V and 4 bases from J, with 18 bases in between.

The TCR originated in a woman younger than 35 with Graves' hyperthyroidism. The chain uses TRBV28 and TRBJ2-3; D may be TRBD1 (5 bases). The sequenced sample consisted of blood. The CDR3 coding sequence is TGTGCCAGCACCGCGACAGATTTTGAAGCAGATACGCAGTATTTT. Translating gives CASTATDFEADTQYF.